This TCR beta chain was identified during a study of cytomegalovirus exposure and HLA in healthy donors. The PCR employed 60 Vbeta primers together with 13 Jbeta primers. TCRdb keeps only in-frame clones here, not all; method: immunoSEQ multiplex PCR. Of some 120,000 clones in the sample, less than 80% were seen once. The J segment lost 1 base and the V segment lost 9 bases, leaving 20 bases of the junction unmatched. Germline V gives CDR1 SGHRS, CDR2 YFSETQ. The CDR3 spans 18 residues. V usage is TRBV5-1 and J usage is TRBJ2-7; 9 bases fit TRBD1. Sequencing used PBMCs. The source of this sequence is a man aged 45 to 65 in good health and CMV-seronegative. CDR3 sequence reads: CAIFLRDRVYSPSYEQYV. CDR3 DNA sequence: TGCGCCATCTTCCTTAGGGACAGGGTTTATTCCCCTTCCTACGAGCAGTACGTC.